The present T cell receptor beta chain was sequenced within a study of shared clonotypes between healthy human individuals. Original processing notes: Quality scores were absent from the junction-only immunoSEQ sequences, so filtering differed. Some clones are missing from TCRdb's copy, which holds only in-frame ones; the method was immunoSEQ multiplex PCR. Clonal size and the V and J genes are those of that table, whereas D and trimming came from the DNA. The table shows approximately 1,500,000 clones, with over 95% occurring only once. V was clipped by 5 bases and J by 3 bases; unmatched bases: 15. The germline V gene encodes CDR1 MNHEY and CDR2 SMNVEV (reference sequence). CDR3 size: 19 residues. Caucasian adults living in Nashville, Tennessee, provided all samples.

This TCR was recovered from a man between 25 and 39 years old in good health. The chain combines TRBV27 with TRBJ2-1; the match to TRBD2 covers 11 bases. The sample comprised naive CD4+ T cells sorted from blood. The sample's subset: CD45RA+ positively selected. The CDR3 sequence is CASSPSRFGTSGIYNEQFF. DNA for the CDR3: TGTGCCAGCAGTCCGTCACGATTCGGGACTAGCGGAATCTACAATGAGCAGTTCTTC.